This note documents a single T cell receptor (beta chain) sequence. Authors' methods: Reference gene primer amplification in the assay estimated nucleated cell counts. Assay: immunoSEQ multiplex PCR; the TCRdb copy retains only in-frame clones and omits some. The V and J calls and the clone size are those of that table, but D and trimming were determined from the DNA. The data contain roughly 56,000 clones, around 90% of them singletons. Trimming stripped 9 bases from V and 4 bases from J, with 17 bases between. This CDR3 is built from 14 residues. Germline CDR1 reads SGDLS; CDR2 reads YYNGEE. The record originates from a study of blood T cell repertoires in COVID-19. Looking at the study overall: The United States, Italy and Spain were the sources of the acute and convalescent COVID-19 samples. PBMCs, B-cell-depleted T cells, or T cells provided the cDNA or gDNA that made up the material.

This receptor was obtained from a man aged 55 to 69 with active COVID-19. Sequenced sample: peripheral blood. The V and J genes are TRBV9 and TRBJ1-3, with D possibly TRBD1 on 6 matching bases. The CDR3 protein is CATGSGVAGNTIYF. The CDR3 DNA sequence: TGTGCCACCGGGTCAGGGGTCGCAGGAAACACCATATATTTT.